These T cell receptor beta chains were read from a single sample in a study of technical replicates of blood from a few donors. Using immunoSEQ multiplex PCR, the repertoire was profiled, and TCRdb retains in-frame clones only, with some absent. The data hold about 85,000 clones, with around 94% observed a single time. Sample: T cells isolated from PBMCs. The receptors stem from a human donor in good health. CDR3s include the opening cysteine and the closing phenylalanine or tryptophan. D genes are given only for firm matches. Clone size, where shown, is once, few, many, or a class for clones that have expanded.

size,D,J,V,CDR3,DNA
NA,NA,TRBJ2-2,TRBV5-8,CASSIRTAEGGELFF,TGTGCCAGCAGCATCCGGACGGCAGAGGGCGGGGAGCTGTTTTTT
NA,NA,TRBJ2-3,TRBV27,CASSFARVTDTQYF,TGTGCCAGCAGTTTTGCCAGGGTCACAGATACGCAGTATTTT
NA,NA,TRBJ2-7,TRBV27,CASRAGSSYEQYF,TGTGCCAGCAGGGCAGGTTCGTCCTACGAGCAGTACTTC
NA,NA,TRBJ2-7,TRBV5-1,CASSLESRDIEQYF,TGCGCCAGCAGCTTGGAATCCCGGGACATCGAGCAGTACTTC
NA,TRBD1,TRBJ2-5,TRBV5-1,CASSLATGQYQETQYF,TGCGCCAGCAGCTTGGCCACGGGACAGTACCAAGAGACCCAGTACTTC
NA,TRBD1,TRBJ2-1,TRBV28,CASRWGQNYNEQFF,TGTGCCAGCAGGTGGGGACAGAACTACAATGAGCAGTTCTTC
NA,TRBD1,TRBJ1-1,TRBV10-3,CAITTDREVTEAFF,TGTGCCATCACTACGGACAGGGAGGTCACTGAAGCTTTCTTT
NA,TRBD2,TRBJ2-7,TRBV2,CASSQFDGGSYEQYF,TGTGCCAGCAGTCAATTTGACGGGGGGTCCTACGAGCAGTACTTC
NA,NA,TRBJ2-1,TRBV4-2,CASSQDRRSVRNEQFF,TGTGCCAGCAGCCAAGATAGGAGAAGCGTGAGGAATGAGCAGTTCTTC
NA,NA,TRBJ1-2,TRBV9,CASSVDPILGSGYGYTF,TGTGCCAGCAGCGTAGACCCTATTCTAGGGTCAGGGTATGGCTACACCTTC
NA,TRBD1,TRBJ1-5,TRBV6-1,CASRETGGVQPQHF,TGTGCCAGCAGGGAGACAGGGGGCGTTCAGCCCCAGCATTTT
NA,TRBD1,TRBJ2-1,TRBV2,CASSEDLGQGYDEQFF,TGTGCCAGCAGTGAAGACCTGGGACAGGGCTACGATGAGCAGTTCTTC
NA,TRBD2,TRBJ2-7,TRBV4-1,CASSQVLAGVYEQYF,TGCGCCAGCAGCCAAGTTCTAGCGGGAGTTTACGAGCAGTACTTC
NA,TRBD1,TRBJ1-1,TRBV11-3,CASSLGNQGGTEAFF,TGTGCCAGCAGCTTAGGAAACCAGGGGGGCACTGAAGCTTTCTTT
NA,NA,TRBJ2-1,TRBV2,CASSAGRGEYYNEQFF,TGTGCCAGCAGTGCGGGGCGCGGGGAATACTACAATGAGCAGTTCTTC
NA,NA,TRBJ1-5,TRBV6-5,CASKQGHNQPQHF,TGTGCCAGCAAACAGGGTCACAATCAGCCCCAGCATTTT
NA,NA,TRBJ2-5,TRBV5-1,CASSSGRQETQYF,TGCGCCAGCAGCTCAGGAAGACAAGAGACCCAGTACTTC
NA,TRBD1,TRBJ1-1,TRBV14,CASSHSGTGGAAEAFF,TGTGCCAGCAGCCACTCCGGGACAGGGGGCGCCGCTGAAGCTTTCTTT
NA,TRBD2,TRBJ2-1,TRBV18,CASSPLGLAGGSYNEQFF,TGTGCCAGCTCACCTCTGGGACTAGCGGGTGGCTCCTACAATGAGCAGTTCTTC
once,NA,TRBJ1-1,TRBV11-3,CASSPSSRSVAFF,TGTGCCAGCAGCCCGTCAAGTCGGTCGGTAGCTTTCTTT
once,TRBD1,TRBJ1-1,TRBV19,CASSLRGGQGAGTEAFF,TGTGCCAGTAGTCTCCGGGGGGGACAGGGCGCGGGGACTGAAGCTTTCTTT